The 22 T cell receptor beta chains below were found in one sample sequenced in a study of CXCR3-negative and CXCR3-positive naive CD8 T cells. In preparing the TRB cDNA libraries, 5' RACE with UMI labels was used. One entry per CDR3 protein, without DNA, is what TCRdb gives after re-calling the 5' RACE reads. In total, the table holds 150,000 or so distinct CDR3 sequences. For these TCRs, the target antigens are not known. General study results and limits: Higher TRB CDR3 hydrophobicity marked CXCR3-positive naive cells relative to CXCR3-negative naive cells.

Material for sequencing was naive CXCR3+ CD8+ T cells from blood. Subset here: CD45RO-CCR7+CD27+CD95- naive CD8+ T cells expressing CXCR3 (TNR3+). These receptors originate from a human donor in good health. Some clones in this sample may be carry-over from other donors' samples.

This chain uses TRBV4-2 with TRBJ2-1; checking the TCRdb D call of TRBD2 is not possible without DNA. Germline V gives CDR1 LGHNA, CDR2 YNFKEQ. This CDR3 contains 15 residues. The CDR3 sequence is CASSQGLANYNEQFF.

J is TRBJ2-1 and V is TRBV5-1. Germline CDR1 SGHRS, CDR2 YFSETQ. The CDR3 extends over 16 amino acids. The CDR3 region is CASSPRTVGDIDEQFF.

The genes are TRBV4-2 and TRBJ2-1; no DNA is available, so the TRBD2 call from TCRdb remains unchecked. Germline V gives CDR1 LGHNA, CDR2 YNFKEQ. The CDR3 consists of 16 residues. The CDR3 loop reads CASSQEPQRSYNEQFF.

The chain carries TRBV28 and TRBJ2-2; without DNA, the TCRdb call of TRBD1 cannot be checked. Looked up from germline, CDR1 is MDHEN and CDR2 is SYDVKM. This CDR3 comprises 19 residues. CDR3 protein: CASSFMTLRYGTNTGELFF.

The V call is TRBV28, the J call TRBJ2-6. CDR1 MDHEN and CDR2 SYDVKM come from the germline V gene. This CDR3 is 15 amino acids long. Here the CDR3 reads CASSGSGGGANVLTF. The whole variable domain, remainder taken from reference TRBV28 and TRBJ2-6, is DVKVTQSSRYLVKRTGEKVFLECVQDMDHENMFWYRQDPGLGLRLIYFSYDVKMKEKGDIPEGYSVSREKKERFSLILESASTNQTSMYLCASSGSGGGANVLTFGAGSRLTVL.

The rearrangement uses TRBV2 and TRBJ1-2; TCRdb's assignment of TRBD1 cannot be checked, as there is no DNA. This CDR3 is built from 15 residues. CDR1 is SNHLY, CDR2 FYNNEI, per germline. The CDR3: CAGRTGTKANYGYTF.

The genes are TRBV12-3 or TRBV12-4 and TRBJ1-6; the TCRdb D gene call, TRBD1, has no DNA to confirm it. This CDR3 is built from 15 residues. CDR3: CASSRTGRVNSPLHF.

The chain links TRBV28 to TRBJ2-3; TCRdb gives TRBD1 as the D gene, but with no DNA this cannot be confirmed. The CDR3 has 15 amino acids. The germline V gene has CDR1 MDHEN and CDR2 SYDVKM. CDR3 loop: CASSRQGQGTDTQYF.

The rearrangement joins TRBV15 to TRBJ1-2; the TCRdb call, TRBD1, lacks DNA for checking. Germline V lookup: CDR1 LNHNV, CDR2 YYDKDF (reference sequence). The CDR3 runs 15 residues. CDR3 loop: CATSKGGAPNYGYTF.

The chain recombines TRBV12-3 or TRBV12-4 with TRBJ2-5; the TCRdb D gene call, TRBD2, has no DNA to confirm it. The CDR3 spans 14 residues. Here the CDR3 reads CASSLTGGWETQYF.

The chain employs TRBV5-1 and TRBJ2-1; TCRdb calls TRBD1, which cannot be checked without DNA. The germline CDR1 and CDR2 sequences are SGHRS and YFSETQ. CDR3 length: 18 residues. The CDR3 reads CASSLVQGGGLGDDEQFF.

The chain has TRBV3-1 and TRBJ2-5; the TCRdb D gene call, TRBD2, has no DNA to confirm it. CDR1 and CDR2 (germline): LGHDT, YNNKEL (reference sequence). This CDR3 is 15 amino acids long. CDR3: CASSAPGTQEETQYF.

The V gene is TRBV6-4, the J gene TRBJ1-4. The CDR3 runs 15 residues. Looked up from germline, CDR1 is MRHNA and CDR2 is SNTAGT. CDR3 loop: CASSDMTGREEKLFF.

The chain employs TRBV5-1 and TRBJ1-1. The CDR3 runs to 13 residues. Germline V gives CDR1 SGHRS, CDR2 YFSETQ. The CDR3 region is CASSLAGNTEAFF. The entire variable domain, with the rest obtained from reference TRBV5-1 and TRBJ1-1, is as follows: KAGVTQTPRYLIKTRGQQVTLSCSPISGHRSVSWYQQTPGQGLQFLFEYFSETQRNKGNFPGRFSGRQFSNSRSEMNVSTLELGDSALYLCASSLAGNTEAFFGQGTRLTVV.

This CDR3 is CASSLKGFLPRGFQETQYF. This chain joins TRBV4-3 and TRBJ2-5; checking the TCRdb D call of TRBD1 is not possible without DNA. The germline V gene encodes CDR1 LGHNA and CDR2 YSLEER. The CDR3 totals 19 residues.

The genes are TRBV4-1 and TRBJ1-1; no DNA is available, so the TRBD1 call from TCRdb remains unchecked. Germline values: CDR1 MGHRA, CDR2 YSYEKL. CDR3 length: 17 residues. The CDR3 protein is CASSQEAGMGANTEAFF.

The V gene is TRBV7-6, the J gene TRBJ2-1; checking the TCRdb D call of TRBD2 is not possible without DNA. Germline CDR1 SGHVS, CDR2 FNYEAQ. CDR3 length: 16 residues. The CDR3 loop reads CASSLASGDTYNEQFF. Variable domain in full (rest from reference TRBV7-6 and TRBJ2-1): GAGVSQSPRYKVTKRGQDVALRCDPISGHVSLYWYRQALGQGPEFLTYFNYEAQQDKSGLPNDRFSAERPEGSISTLTIQRTEQRDSAMYRCASSLASGDTYNEQFFGPGTRLTVL.

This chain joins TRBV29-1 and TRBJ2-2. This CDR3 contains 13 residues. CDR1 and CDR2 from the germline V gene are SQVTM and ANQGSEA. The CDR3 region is CSVERVNTGELFF.

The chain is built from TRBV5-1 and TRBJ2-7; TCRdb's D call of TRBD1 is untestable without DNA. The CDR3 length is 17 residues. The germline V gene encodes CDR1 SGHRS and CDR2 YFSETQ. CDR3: CASSLGFDRGNSYEQYF.

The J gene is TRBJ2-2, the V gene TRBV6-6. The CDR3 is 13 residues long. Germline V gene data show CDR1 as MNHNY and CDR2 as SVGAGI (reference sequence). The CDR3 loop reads CASRYLLAGELFF.

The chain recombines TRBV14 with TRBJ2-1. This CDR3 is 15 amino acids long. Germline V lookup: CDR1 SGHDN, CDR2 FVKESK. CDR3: CASSQEIRSYNEQFF. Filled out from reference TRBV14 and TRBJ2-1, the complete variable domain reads EAGVTQFPSHSVIEKGQTVTLRCDPISGHDNLYWYRRVMGKEIKFLLHFVKESKQDESGMPNNRFLAERTGGTYSTLKVQPAELEDSGVYFCASSQEIRSYNEQFFGPGTRLTVL.

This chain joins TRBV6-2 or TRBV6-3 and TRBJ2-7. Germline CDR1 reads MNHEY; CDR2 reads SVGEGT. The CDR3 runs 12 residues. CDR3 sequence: CASSYISDEQYF.